The rows below give T cell receptor beta chains drawn from one sample of a study of spatial heterogeneity in lung cancer. TCRdb re-analysed the 5' RACE reads in MiXCR, keeping a single row per CDR3 protein. The table shows about 11,000 distinct CDR3 sequences, with about 5% occurring only once. Here the sequenced sample was lung tumor tissue, taken at surgery. These receptors were obtained from a male donor with early-stage non-small cell lung cancer. The CDR3 runs from the conserved cysteine through the conserved F or W. D genes are given only for firm matches. A clone size is listed for some rows: how often the clone was seen (once, few, many), or a class if it is expanded.

d_gene	abundance	j_gene	v_gene	CDR3aa	CDR3nt
TRBD2	NA	TRBJ2-7	TRBV6-2/TRBV6-3	CASHSGGASYEQYF	TGTGCCAGCCATAGCGGGGGGGCCTCCTACGAGCAGTACTTC
TRBD1	few	TRBJ2-2	TRBV28	CASSSLTGMGGELFF	TGTGCCAGCAGTTCATTGACAGGGATGGGCGGGGAGCTGTTTTTT
TRBD1	few	TRBJ2-7	TRBV7-9	CASSRTGRDEQYF	TGTGCCAGCAGCCGGACAGGGCGAGACGAGCAGTACTTC
NA	few	TRBJ1-1	TRBV2	CAGVRANTEAFF	TGTGCCGGAGTAAGAGCGAACACTGAAGCTTTCTTT
NA	many	TRBJ1-2	TRBV12-3/TRBV12-4	CASSPSTNYGYTF	TGTGCCAGCAGTCCGTCCACTAACTATGGCTACACCTTC
TRBD1	many	TRBJ1-1	TRBV5-6	CASSWGQGWTEAFF	TGTGCCAGCAGTTGGGGACAGGGCTGGACTGAAGCTTTCTTT
NA	many	TRBJ1-2	TRBV3-1	CASSQGRRDYGYTF	TGTGCCAGCAGCCAGGGGCGGCGGGACTATGGCTACACCTTC
NA	many	TRBJ2-1	TRBV28	CASSLNSFSYNEQFF	TGTGCCAGCAGTTTAAATTCCTTTTCCTACAATGAGCAGTTCTTC
NA	few	TRBJ1-2	TRBV6-5	CASSYSKWGDTNYGYTF	TGTGCCAGCAGTTACTCGAAATGGGGGGATACTAACTATGGCTACACCTTC
NA	many	TRBJ2-3	TRBV20-1	CSAKERVQDTQYF	TGCAGTGCTAAGGAGAGGGTACAAGATACGCAGTATTTT
NA	many	TRBJ1-2	TRBV6-2/TRBV6-3	CASTPSGYGYTF	TGTGCCAGCACCCCTTCGGGTTATGGCTACACCTTC
NA	many	TRBJ2-7	TRBV30	CAWSPAIEQYF	TGTGCCTGGAGTCCCGCCATCGAGCAGTACTTC
NA	few	TRBJ2-3	TRBV7-2	CASSTTDTDTQYF	TGTGCCAGCAGCACGACAGACACAGATACGCAGTATTTT
NA	medium-sized	TRBJ1-6	TRBV25-1	CASSSLAGQENNSPLHF	TGTGCCAGCAGTTCCTTGGCCGGGCAGGAAAATAATTCACCCCTCCACTTT
TRBD2	many	TRBJ2-1	TRBV20-1	CSLRRLAPWYNEQFF	TGCAGTCTTCGTAGACTAGCGCCTTGGTACAATGAGCAGTTCTTC
NA	many	TRBJ1-6	TRBV4-2	CASSQDRAGQTNSPLHF	TGTGCCAGCAGCCAAGATCGGGCGGGACAAACTAATTCACCCCTCCACTTT
NA	many	TRBJ2-3	TRBV9	CASSVTPSTDTQYF	TGTGCCAGCAGCGTGACACCTAGCACAGATACGCAGTATTTT
NA	medium-sized	TRBJ2-2	TRBV7-8	CASSLGTGELFF	TGTGCCAGCAGCTTAGGAACCGGGGAGCTGTTTTTT
TRBD2	many	TRBJ2-7	TRBV27	CASSWSGGDYEQYF	TGTGCCAGCAGTTGGAGCGGGGGGGACTACGAGCAGTACTTC
NA	few	TRBJ2-3	TRBV2	CASSPIMDTQYF	TGTGCCAGCAGTCCAATCATGGATACGCAGTATTTT
NA	many	TRBJ1-1	TRBV25-1	CASSDYEQGNTEAFF	TGTGCCAGCAGTGACTATGAACAGGGGAACACTGAAGCTTTCTTT
TRBD1	medium-sized	TRBJ1-2	TRBV7-9	CASSLGQGILGGYTF	TGTGCCAGCAGCTTAGGACAGGGGATATTAGGCGGCTACACCTTC
NA	few	TRBJ2-7	TRBV20-1	CSARSPWAMTYEQYF	TGCAGTGCTAGAAGTCCGTGGGCAATGACCTACGAGCAGTACTTC
NA	many	TRBJ1-4	TRBV3-1	CASSPGSNEKLFF	TGTGCCAGCAGCCCGGGGTCTAATGAAAAACTGTTTTTT
NA	many	TRBJ2-2	TRBV5-1	CASSVGQKSTGELFF	TGCGCCAGCAGTGTAGGGCAGAAAAGCACCGGGGAGCTGTTTTTT
TRBD1	many	TRBJ2-2	TRBV11-2	CASRPTGTGGTGELFF	TGTGCCAGCAGACCAACCGGGACAGGGGGCACCGGGGAGCTGTTTTTT
NA	many	TRBJ1-3	TRBV7-2	CASSFTGTGGNTIYF	TGTGCCAGCAGCTTCACAGGGACTGGTGGAAACACCATATATTTT
NA	few	TRBJ2-7	TRBV3-1	CASSSGLAGHEQYF	TGTGCCAGCAGCTCCGGCCTGGCAGGACACGAGCAGTACTTC
TRBD1	many	TRBJ2-7	TRBV5-1	CASSVTGVEQYF	TGCGCCAGCAGCGTGACAGGGGTCGAGCAGTACTTC
NA	medium-sized	TRBJ2-7	TRBV20-1	CSARDRQYEQYF	TGCAGTGCTAGAGATCGGCAGTACGAGCAGTACTTC
TRBD2	medium-sized	TRBJ2-3	TRBV20-1	CSATRTSGRYTQYF	TGCAGTGCTACCCGGACTAGCGGGAGATATACGCAGTATTTT
NA	many	TRBJ1-6	TRBV21-1	CASSKGGQGTNSPLHF	TGTGCCAGCAGCAAAGGGGGACAGGGGACCAATTCACCCCTCCACTTT
TRBD1	few	TRBJ1-5	TRBV7-2	CASSPGDRRSNQPQHF	TGTGCCAGCAGCCCCGGGGACAGACGTAGCAATCAGCCCCAGCATTTT
NA	many	TRBJ2-3	TRBV20-1	CSAPTTRTSRRTSTDTQYF	TGCAGTGCCCCGACGACTAGAACTAGCCGAAGAACTAGCACAGATACGCAGTATTTT
TRBD1	many	TRBJ2-7	TRBV3-1	CASSQDLGQGAHEQYF	TGTGCCAGCAGCCAAGATCTGGGACAGGGGGCCCACGAGCAGTACTTC
NA	many	TRBJ2-1	TRBV12-3/TRBV12-4	CASRLNYEQFF	TGTGCCAGCAGACTTAACTATGAGCAGTTCTTC
TRBD2	medium-sized	TRBJ2-2	TRBV5-4	CASSSGGLAGTGELFF	TGTGCCAGCAGTTCCGGAGGCCTAGCGGGGACCGGGGAGCTGTTTTTT
NA	few	TRBJ1-1	TRBV20-1	CSARDRLLNTEAFF	TGCAGTGCTAGAGATCGGTTATTGAACACTGAAGCTTTCTTT
NA	many	TRBJ2-1	TRBV29-1	CSVEFLGSYNEQFF	TGCAGCGTCGAATTTTTGGGAAGCTACAATGAGCAGTTCTTC
NA	many	TRBJ2-5	TRBV20-1	CSARSSGLPETQYF	TGCAGTGCTAGAAGTTCGGGACTTCCGGAGACCCAGTACTTC